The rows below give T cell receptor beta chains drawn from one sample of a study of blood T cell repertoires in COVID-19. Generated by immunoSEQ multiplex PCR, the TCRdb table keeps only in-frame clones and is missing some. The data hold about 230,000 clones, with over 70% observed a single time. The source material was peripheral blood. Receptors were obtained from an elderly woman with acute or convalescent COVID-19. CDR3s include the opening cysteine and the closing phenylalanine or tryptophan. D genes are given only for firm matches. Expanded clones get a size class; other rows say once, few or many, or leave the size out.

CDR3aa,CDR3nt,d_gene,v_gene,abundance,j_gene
CAGAPTGGIRSPLHF,TGTGCCGGTGCCCCTACAGGGGGCATTCGCTCACCCCTCCACTTT,TRBD1,TRBV6-5,once,TRBJ1-6
CASRASDTDTQYF,TGTGCCAGTAGAGCTAGCGACACAGATACGCAGTATTTT,.,TRBV19,.,TRBJ2-3
CASRRLAGLQETQYF,TGTGCCAGCAGGCGTCTAGCGGGACTCCAAGAGACCCAGTACTTC,TRBD2,TRBV2,.,TRBJ2-5
CASSVAGTGEHEQYF,TGTGCCAGCAGCGTAGCTGGGACAGGGGAACACGAGCAGTACTTC,TRBD1,TRBV9,.,TRBJ2-7
CASSEWRAGGEDTQYF,TGTGCCAGCAGTGAATGGAGAGCGGGGGGGGAAGATACGCAGTATTTT,TRBD2,TRBV25-1,.,TRBJ2-3
CATAGAGEKLFF,TGTGCCACTGCAGGTGCGGGGGAAAAACTGTTTTTT,.,TRBV28,.,TRBJ1-4
CASGVDRGYEQYF,TGTGCCAGCGGTGTCGACCGGGGTTACGAGCAGTACTTC,.,TRBV2,.,TRBJ2-7
CASSYLQGNGYTF,TGTGCCAGCAGTTACTTGCAGGGGAATGGCTACACCTTC,.,TRBV6-5,few,TRBJ1-2
CASSKPQRGAGSYEQYF,TGTGCCAGCAGCAAACCCCAGCGGGGGGCCGGATCCTACGAGCAGTACTTC,.,TRBV21-1,.,TRBJ2-7
CASSLYRGQWNYGYTF,TGTGCCAGCAGCTTGTACAGGGGGCAGTGGAACTATGGCTACACCTTC,TRBD1,TRBV5-4,.,TRBJ1-2
CASSSGTGFNYGYTF,TGTGCCAGCAGCTCCGGGACAGGGTTTAACTATGGCTACACCTTC,TRBD1,TRBV5-6,.,TRBJ1-2
CASSVGSGAYGYTF,TGTGCCAGCAGCGTAGGGTCAGGGGCCTATGGCTACACCTTC,.,TRBV9,few,TRBJ1-2
CAWTKDRGNQPQHF,TGTGCCTGGACCAAAGACAGGGGCAATCAGCCCCAGCATTTT,TRBD1,TRBV30,.,TRBJ1-5
CASSQDGQGVNQPQHF,TGTGCCAGCAGCCAAGATGGACAGGGGGTGAATCAGCCCCAGCATTTT,TRBD1,TRBV3-1/TRBV3-2,.,TRBJ1-5
CASSLLHLEQYF,TGTGCCAGCAGCTTGTTACACCTCGAGCAGTACTTC,.,TRBV5-6,once,TRBJ2-7
CASSRAIGTGDTEAFF,TGCGCCAGCAGCCGAGCGATAGGGACGGGGGATACTGAAGCTTTCTTT,.,TRBV5-1,once,TRBJ1-1
CASRDPRTGQRNTEAFF,TGTGCCAGCAGGGACCCCCGAACCGGACAGAGAAACACTGAAGCTTTCTTT,.,TRBV2,.,TRBJ1-1
CASSSTGTGTYEQYF,TGTGCCAGCAGTTCTACCGGGACAGGGACCTACGAGCAGTACTTC,TRBD1,TRBV5-5,.,TRBJ2-7
CASSLGTGTYGYTF,TGTGCCAGCAGCCTCGGGACAGGGACTTATGGCTACACCTTC,TRBD1,TRBV3-1/TRBV3-2,.,TRBJ1-2
CASSPSQGNTGELFF,TGTGCCAGCTCACCATCGCAGGGGAACACCGGGGAGCTGTTTTTT,.,TRBV18,.,TRBJ2-2
CASSPSGATYEQYF,TGTGCCAGCTCACCATCAGGGGCGACCTACGAGCAGTACTTC,.,TRBV18,many,TRBJ2-7
CASSLGRANEKLFF,TGTGCCAGCAGCTTGGGCAGGGCTAATGAAAAACTGTTTTTT,.,TRBV5-4,.,TRBJ1-4
CASSWDRGRLFSGYTF,TGTGCCAGCAGCTGGGACAGGGGCCGCCTCTTCTCTGGCTACACCTTC,TRBD1,TRBV7-9,.,TRBJ1-2
CASMIIAGGQKTQYF,TGTGCCAGCATGATAATAGCGGGAGGGCAGAAGACCCAGTACTTC,TRBD2,TRBV3-1/TRBV3-2,few,TRBJ2-5
CASGTQGDTGELFF,TGTGCCAGCGGCACACAGGGGGACACCGGGGAGCTGTTTTTT,TRBD1,TRBV6-5,.,TRBJ2-2
CASSESGSPSGNTIYF,TGTGCCAGCAGCGAATCAGGGTCACCCTCTGGAAACACCATATATTTT,.,TRBV5-8,.,TRBJ1-3
CSASLGTGVDYGYTF,TGCAGTGCTAGTCTAGGGACAGGGGTAGACTATGGCTACACCTTC,TRBD1,TRBV20-1,.,TRBJ1-2
CASIPQGTSGGEQFF,TGTGCCAGTATCCCTCAGGGGACTAGCGGGGGAGAGCAGTTCTTC,TRBD2,TRBV19,.,TRBJ2-1